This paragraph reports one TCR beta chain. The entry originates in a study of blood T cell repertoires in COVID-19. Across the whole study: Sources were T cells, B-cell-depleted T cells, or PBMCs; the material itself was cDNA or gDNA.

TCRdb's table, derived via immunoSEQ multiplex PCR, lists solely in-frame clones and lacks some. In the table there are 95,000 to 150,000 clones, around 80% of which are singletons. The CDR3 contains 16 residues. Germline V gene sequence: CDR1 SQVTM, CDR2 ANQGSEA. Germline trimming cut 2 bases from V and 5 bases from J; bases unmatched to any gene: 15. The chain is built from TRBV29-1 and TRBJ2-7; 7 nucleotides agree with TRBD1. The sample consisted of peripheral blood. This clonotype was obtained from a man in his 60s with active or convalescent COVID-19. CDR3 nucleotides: TGCAGCGTTGAACTAGTGACGGGACAGAGGTTCGACGAGCAGTACTTC. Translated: CSVELVTGQRFDEQYF.